One and the same sample provided the 20 T cell receptor beta chains below, sequenced in a study of T cell repertoires in cytomegalovirus infection. One entry per CDR3 protein results from TCRdb running MiXCR on the reads. In the table there are about 600,000 distinct CDR3 sequences, 20% to 25% of which are singletons. Sequenced sample: CD8+ T cells from PBMCs. Receptors originate from a human donor in good health (CMV status not recorded). Some clones in this sample may be carry-over from other donors' samples.

The J gene is TRBJ1-1, the V gene TRBV20-1; D is perhaps TRBD1 (6 bases). This CDR3 contains 16 residues. Trimming stripped 7 bases from V and 6 bases from J, with 27 bases between. The germline CDR1 and CDR2 sequences are DFQATT and SNEGSKA (reference sequence). Here the CDR3 DNA reads TGCAGTGTTCTAAGGGGGGTCGGGGGTATGTTCGCTGAAGCTTTCTTT. It specifies CSVLRGVGGMFAEAFF.

This clonotype was counted between two and nine times. Written as DNA, the CDR3 is TGTGCCAGTAGTGTTGACAGGGGAACCTACAATGAGCAGTTCTTC. It yields the protein CASSVDRGTYNEQFF. The V and J genes are TRBV19 and TRBJ2-1; 8 nucleotides line up with TRBD1. Germline V gives CDR1 LNHDA, CDR2 SQIVND (reference sequence). Trimming took 5 bases from V and 2 from J; bases not matched to a gene: 5. There are 15 residues in the CDR3.

With respect to this clonotype: One end of the junction is discordant with germline, which a read error may explain. V is TRBV5-6 and J is TRBJ2-1, with D perhaps TRBD1 (6 bases). Germline V gives CDR1 SGHDT, CDR2 YYEEEE. The CDR3 consists of 16 residues. DNA of the CDR3: TGTGTCAGCAGCCCGATTACAGGGTTTGGGTACAATGAGCAGTTCTTC. Residues: CVSSPITGFGYNEQFF. Full variable domain (rest looked up from reference TRBV5-6 and TRBJ2-1): DAGVTQSPTHLIKTRGQQVTLRCSPKSGHDTVSWYQQALGQGPQFIFQYYEEEERQRGNFPDRFSGHQFPNYSSELNVNALLLGDSALYLCVSSPITGFGYNEQFFGPGTRLTVL.

The chain is built from TRBV12-3 or TRBV12-4 and TRBJ2-1; TRBD1 is a possible D gene (6 bases). The CDR3 is made up of 15 amino acids. V lost 3 bases and J lost 5, with 14 bases in between. The CDR3 DNA reads TGTGCCAGCAGTTTGAATCTGGGGGCCCACAATGAGCAGTTCTTC. Amino acid sequence: CASSLNLGAHNEQFF.

The CDR3 DNA reads as TGTGCCAGCAGCTTATCAGGGAGTCAGCAGTTCTTC. Translation: CASSLSGSQQFF. This chain links TRBV5-6 with TRBJ2-1, with D possibly called TRBD1 or TRBD2 (5 bases each). The V gene lost 2 bases and the J gene lost 11 bases, with 11 bases spanning the gap. Germline CDR1 and CDR2: SGHDT and YYEEEE. This CDR3 is built from 12 residues.

The V and J genes are TRBV12-3 or TRBV12-4 and TRBJ2-4, with D uncertain. The CDR3 extends over 14 amino acids. Trimming removed 7 bases from V and 1 base from J, with 11 bases in between. Here the CDR3 DNA reads TGTGCCAGCACCCCAGGATTGGCCAAAAACATTCAGTACTTC. Amino acid sequence: CASTPGLAKNIQYF.

This clonotype came up many times. V usage is TRBV7-6 and J usage is TRBJ1-1, with TRBD1 as a possible D gene (5 bases). CDR3 length: 15 amino acids. V dropped 5 bases and J dropped 0 bases, with 13 bases sitting between them. Germline CDR1 is SGHVS and CDR2 is FNYEAQ. The CDR3 region is CASSLGGTLNTEAFF. The CDR3 DNA is TGTGCCAGCAGCCTCGGGGGAACACTGAACACTGAAGCTTTCTTT. Full variable domain (remainder filled in from reference TRBV7-6 and TRBJ1-1): GAGVSQSPRYKVTKRGQDVALRCDPISGHVSLYWYRQALGQGPEFLTYFNYEAQQDKSGLPNDRFSAERPEGSISTLTIQRTEQRDSAMYRCASSLGGTLNTEAFFGQGTRLTVV.

This clonotype was seen repeatedly, ten times or more. The genes are TRBV6-6 and TRBJ1-1, with no clear D. V gave up 6 bases and J gave up 5 bases, with 13 bases separating them. The V gene's germline CDR1 is MNHNY and CDR2 SVGAGI (reference sequence). This CDR3 is 13 amino acids long. Here the CDR3 reads CASSVRGWTEAFF. For the CDR3, the DNA is TGTGCCAGCAGCGTTCGGGGTTGGACTGAAGCTTTCTTT.

The genes are TRBV7-9 and TRBJ1-1, with D uncertain. The CDR3 length is 13 residues. The germline gives CDR1 SEHNR, CDR2 FQNEAQ (reference sequence). Between the trimmed V and J ends, which lost 4 bases and 1 base, there was a span of 7 bases. The CDR3 nucleotides read TGTGCCAGCAGCTCCTCTCCGAACACTGAAGCTTTCTTT. Translating it yields CASSSSPNTEAFF.

A note on this clonotype: At one of its ends the junction is not consistent with the germline gene, which may arise from a read error. In DNA, the CDR3 is TGTGCTAGCAGCCCAATACTAGGCGTGGGCACCGGGGAGCTGCTTTTT. It is translated as CASSPILGVGTGELLF. The rearrangement uses TRBV7-7 and TRBJ2-2, with TRBD2 as a possible D gene (5 bases). CDR1 and CDR2 from the germline V gene are SSHAT and FNYEAQ (reference sequence). This CDR3 region has 16 residues.

V and J are TRBV12-5 and TRBJ1-2, with D possibly matching TRBD1 (5 bases). V was shortened by 0 bases and J by 8 bases, with 16 bases between the two germline ends. The germline CDR1 and CDR2 sequences are LGHNT and FRNRAP. The length of the CDR3 is 15 residues. CDR3 region: CASGLVGGSSEGYTF. CDR3 in DNA: TGTGCTAGTGGTTTGGTCGGGGGGTCCTCAGAGGGCTACACCTTC.

The chain links TRBV7-9 to TRBJ2-1; 9 bases match TRBD2. Germline V gene data show CDR1 as SEHNR and CDR2 as FQNEAQ (reference sequence). The CDR3 length is 11 residues. J was trimmed by 16 bases and V by 5 bases; bases with no gene match: 6. The DNA for the CDR3 is TGTGCCAGCAGCCGAAGCGGGGGGCTTTTCTTC. Translated, it gives CASSRSGGLFF. Using reference TRBV7-9 and TRBJ2-1 for the parts outside the CDR3, the full variable domain is DTGVSQNPRHKITKRGQNVTFRCDPISEHNRLYWYRQTLGQGPEFLTYFQNEAQLEKSRLLSDRFSAERPKGSFSTLEIQRTEQGDSAMYLCASSRSGGLFFGPGTRLTVL.

This chain links TRBV12-3 or TRBV12-4 with TRBJ2-1; D is unclear. The CDR3 extends over 14 amino acids. The V end was cut by 3 bases, the J end by 3 bases, with 9 bases between. CDR3 residues: CASSFERFYNEQFF. The CDR3 DNA sequence: TGTGCCAGCAGTTTTGAACGGTTCTACAATGAGCAGTTCTTC.

This clonotype was found many times. The chain joins TRBV12-3 or TRBV12-4 to TRBJ1-1, with a possible D match to TRBD1 (6 bases). Trimming took off 5 bases at V and 9 bases at J, with 13 bases between the two ends. The CDR3 is 12 amino acids. The CDR3 region has the DNA TGTGCCAGCAGTGGGGGCGAGACAAAAGCTTTCTTT. Translation: CASSGGETKAFF.

This clonotype occurred a few times. The V call is TRBV2, the J call TRBJ2-7; 9 bases fit TRBD2. Germline trimming cut 3 bases from V and 0 bases from J; bases unmatched to any gene: 3. Germline CDR1 and CDR2: SNHLY and FYNNEI. This CDR3 region has 15 residues. The CDR3 region is CASSEWTSDSYEQYF. The DNA of the CDR3 is TGTGCCAGCAGTGAGTGGACTAGCGACTCCTACGAGCAGTACTTC. Together with reference TRBV2 and TRBJ2-7, the CDR3 gives the full variable domain: EPEVTQTPSHQVTQMGQEVILRCVPISNHLYFYWYRQILGQKVEFLVSFYNNEISEKSEIFDDQFSVERPDGSNFTLKIRSTKLEDSAMYFCASSEWTSDSYEQYFGPGTRLTVT.

V is TRBV29-1 and J is TRBJ2-3; 12 nucleotides line up with TRBD2. The CDR3 has 20 residues. Trimming removed 1 base from V and 2 bases from J; junction bases left unmatched: 16. The germline V gene has CDR1 SQVTM and CDR2 ANQGSEA. In DNA, the CDR3 is TGCAGCGTTGAAGTTCTCGTGACTAGCGGGGGTCACCGCCACACAGATACGCAGTATTTT. Its protein product is CSVEVLVTSGGHRHTDTQYF.

Concerning this clonotype itself: One base away lies a much larger clone, so this may be a sequencing read error. This chain links TRBV7-4 with TRBJ2-2; D not certain. Trimming pared 6 bases from V and 5 bases from J, leaving 16 bases between. The germline V gene encodes CDR1 SGHVT and CDR2 SQSDAQ. The CDR3 contains 15 residues. CDR3 nucleotide sequence: TGTGCCAGCAGATCCGACCGGTGGTGGACCGGGGAGCTGTTTTTT. Protein sequence: CASRSDRWWTGELFF.

The chain is built from TRBV10-3 and TRBJ2-7; 11 bases agree with TRBD1. The germline CDR1 and CDR2 sequences are ENHRY and SYGVKD. After removal of 7 bases from V and 1 base from J, the junction contained 6 bases not matched to a gene. The CDR3 length is 15 residues. The CDR3 DNA is TGTGCCATCACATCCGGGACAGGGGGTTCCTACGAGCAGTACTTC. Translating gives CAITSGTGGSYEQYF.

The chain recombines TRBV29-1 with TRBJ2-2; D is perhaps TRBD1 (5 bases). Germline V gives CDR1 SQVTM, CDR2 ANQGSEA. V lost 3 bases to trimming and J lost 3 bases, with 11 bases between them. The length of the CDR3 is 14 residues. In nucleotides, the CDR3 is TGCAGCGTTGATGGGCAGGGCTACACCGGGGAGCTGTTTTTT. The encoded protein is CSVDGQGYTGELFF.

This clonotype was counted between two and nine times. The chain is built from TRBV12-5 and TRBJ2-1, with a tentative D call TRBD2 (5 bases). The CDR3 loop spans 15 amino acids. The V and J ends lost 2 bases and 8 bases respectively, with 16 bases between them. CDR1 and CDR2 from the germline V gene are LGHNT and FRNRAP. CDR3 sequence (DNA): TGTGCTAGTGGTTTGTTTCTTGAGGGTCGGGATGAGCAGTTCTTC. Translating gives CASGLFLEGRDEQFF.